The present entry profiles one TCR beta chain with its context. Its antigen remains unknown. The germline CDR1 and CDR2 sequences are DFQATT and SNEGSKA (reference sequence). V was clipped by 1 base and J by 3 bases; unmatched bases: 3. This CDR3 region has 14 residues. The data derive from a study of T-cell reconstitution after alpha-beta-depleted transplantation in children. A TCRbeta library incorporating unique molecular identifiers was prepared. TCRdb re-analysed the PCR reads in MiXCR, keeping a single row per CDR3 protein. The table records roughly 240,000 distinct CDR3 sequences, roughly 8.2% of them present only once. Overall study results and limits: Expanded graft clones numbering several hundred reportedly gave rise to alpha-beta T cells about two months after transplant.

The sequence was collected from a male patient aged 10 to 17 who had a stem cell transplant for acute lymphoblastic leukemia, so the T cells may come from the graft donor. Source: PBMCs, mostly from graft donor cells, taken 180 days after TCRalphabeta/CD19-depleted stem cell transplant. The chain links TRBV20-1 to TRBJ1-5; 7 bases match TRBD1. Written as DNA, the CDR3 is TGCAGTGCTAGAGGGCAGGGGGACAATCAGCCCCAGCATTTT. It codes for CSARGQGDNQPQHF.